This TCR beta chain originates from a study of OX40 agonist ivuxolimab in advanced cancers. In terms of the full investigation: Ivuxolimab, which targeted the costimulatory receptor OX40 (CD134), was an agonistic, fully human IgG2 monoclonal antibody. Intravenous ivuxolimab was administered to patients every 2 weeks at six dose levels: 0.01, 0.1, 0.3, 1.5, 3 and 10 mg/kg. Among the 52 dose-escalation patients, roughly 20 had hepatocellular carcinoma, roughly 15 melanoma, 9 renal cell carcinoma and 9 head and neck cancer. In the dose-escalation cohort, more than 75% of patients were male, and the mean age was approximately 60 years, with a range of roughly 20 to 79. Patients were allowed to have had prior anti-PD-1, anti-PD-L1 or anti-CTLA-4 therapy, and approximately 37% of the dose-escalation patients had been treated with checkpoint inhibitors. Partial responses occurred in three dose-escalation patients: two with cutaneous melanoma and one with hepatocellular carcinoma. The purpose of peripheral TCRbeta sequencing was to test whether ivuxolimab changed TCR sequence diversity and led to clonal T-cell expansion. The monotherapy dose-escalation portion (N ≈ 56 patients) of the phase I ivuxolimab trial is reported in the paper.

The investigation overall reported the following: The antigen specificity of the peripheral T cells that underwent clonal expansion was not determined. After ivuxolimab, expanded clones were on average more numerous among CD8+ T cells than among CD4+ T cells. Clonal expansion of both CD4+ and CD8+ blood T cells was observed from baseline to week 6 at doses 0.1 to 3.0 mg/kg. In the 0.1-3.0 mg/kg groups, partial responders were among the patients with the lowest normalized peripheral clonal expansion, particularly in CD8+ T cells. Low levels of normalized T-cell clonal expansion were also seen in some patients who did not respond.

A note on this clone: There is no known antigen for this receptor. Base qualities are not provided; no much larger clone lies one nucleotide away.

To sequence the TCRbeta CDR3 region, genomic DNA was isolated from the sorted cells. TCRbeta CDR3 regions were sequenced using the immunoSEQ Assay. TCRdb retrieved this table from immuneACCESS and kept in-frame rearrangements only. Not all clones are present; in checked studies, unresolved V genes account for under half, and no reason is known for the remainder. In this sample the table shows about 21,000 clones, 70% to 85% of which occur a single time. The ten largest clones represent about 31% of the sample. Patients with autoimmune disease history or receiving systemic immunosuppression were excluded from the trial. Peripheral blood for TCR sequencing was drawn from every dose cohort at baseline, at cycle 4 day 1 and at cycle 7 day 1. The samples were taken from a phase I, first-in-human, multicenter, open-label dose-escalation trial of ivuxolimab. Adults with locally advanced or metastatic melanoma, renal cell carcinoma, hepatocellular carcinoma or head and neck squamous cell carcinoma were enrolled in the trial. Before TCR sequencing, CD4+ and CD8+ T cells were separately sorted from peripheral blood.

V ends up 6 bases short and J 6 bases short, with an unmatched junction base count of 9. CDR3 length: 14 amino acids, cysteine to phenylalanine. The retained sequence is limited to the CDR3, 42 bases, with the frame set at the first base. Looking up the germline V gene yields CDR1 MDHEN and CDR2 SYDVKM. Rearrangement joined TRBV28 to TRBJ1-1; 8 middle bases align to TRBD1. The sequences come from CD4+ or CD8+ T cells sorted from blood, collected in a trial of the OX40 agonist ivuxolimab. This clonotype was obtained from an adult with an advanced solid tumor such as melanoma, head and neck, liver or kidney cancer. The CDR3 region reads CASSLTGQGAEAFF. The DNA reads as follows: TGTGCCAGCAGCCTGACAGGACAGGGCGCTGAAGCTTTCTTT.